The next 9 T cell receptor beta chains were all read from a single sample in a study of blood T cell repertoires in COVID-19. Assay: immunoSEQ multiplex PCR; the TCRdb copy retains only in-frame clones and omits some. In the table there are 40,000 to 65,000 clones, approximately 86% of which are singletons. Source material: peripheral blood. The receptors come from a man in his 70s with active COVID-19.

The table lists this clone with many counts. The V call is TRBV2, the J call TRBJ1-2; D call uncertain. The CDR3 runs 14 residues. V was shortened by 5 bases and J by 2 bases, with 12 bases between the two germline ends. Looked up from germline, CDR1 is SNHLY and CDR2 is FYNNEI. CDR3 bases: TGTGCCAGCAGTCAGGAGGGTCGGAACTATGGCTACACCTTC. It specifies CASSQEGRNYGYTF.

The chain uses TRBV24-1 and TRBJ2-3, with 7 bases matching TRBD1. V lost 9 bases and J lost 3; bases outside the gene matches: 5. CDR3 length equals 13 residues. Germline lookup yields CDR1 KGHDR and CDR2 SFDVKD. CDR3 amino acids: CATGQEVTDTQYF. Written as DNA, the CDR3 is TGTGCCACCGGACAGGAGGTAACAGATACGCAGTATTTT.

The rearrangement joins TRBV5-6 to TRBJ2-3, with TRBD2 identical over 7 bases. The V gene's germline CDR1 is SGHDT and CDR2 YYEEEE. Trimming removed 9 bases from V and 0 bases from J; junction bases left unmatched: 10. The CDR3 contains 15 residues. Here the CDR3 DNA reads TGTGCCATTTCTACCTGGCGGGGGAGCACAGATACGCAGTATTTT. This gives the protein CAISTWRGSTDTQYF.

The rearrangement links TRBV7-2 to TRBJ1-4; unclear D gene. Trimming removed 5 bases from V and 1 base from J, with 8 bases in between. The CDR3 is made up of 14 amino acids. Germline V CDR1 and CDR2: SGHTA, FQGNSA. CDR3 residues: CASSQQKTNEKLFF. The CDR3 bases are TGTGCCAGCAGCCAACAGAAAACTAATGAAAAACTGTTTTTT.

This rearrangement joins TRBV19 to TRBJ2-1, with D maybe TRBD1 (9 bases). Deletions cut 1 base from V and 2 bases from J, with 18 bases between. From germline, CDR1 is LNHDA and CDR2 SQIVND (reference sequence). This CDR3 is built from 18 residues. The CDR3 coding sequence is TGTGCCAGTAGTATAGTAGCGGGACAGGGAGCTCCCTACAATGAGCAGTTCTTC. Translating it yields CASSIVAGQGAPYNEQFF.

The V gene is TRBV6-2 or TRBV6-3, the J gene TRBJ1-5, with D hard to call. CDR3 length: 14 residues. Trimming removed 2 bases from V and 3 bases from J, with 8 bases in between. Germline V lookup: CDR1 MNHEY, CDR2 SVGEGT. The CDR3 protein is CASSYEGTNQPQHF. The CDR3 DNA reads as TGTGCCAGCAGTTACGAGGGTACCAATCAGCCCCAGCATTTT.

The CDR3 DNA reads TGTGCCAGCAGCCAAGGGGGCTTCTATGGCTACACCTTC. Encoded protein: CASSQGGFYGYTF. The chain recombines TRBV3-1 (or the pseudogene TRBV3-2) with TRBJ1-2, with D tentatively TRBD1 (5 bases). CDR3 length: 13 residues. Trimming left V 1 base short and J 4 bases short, with 7 bases between. Looked up from germline, CDR1 is LGHDT and CDR2 is YNNKEL (reference sequence).

V and J are TRBV6-2 or TRBV6-3 and TRBJ2-3, with 7 bases aligning to TRBD2. The CDR3 has 15 residues. V lost 6 bases, J lost 4 bases, and 10 bases stayed unmatched. Germline lookup yields CDR1 MNHEY and CDR2 SVGEGT. The CDR3 reads CASSDRLAGADTQYF. In nucleotides, the CDR3 is TGTGCCAGCAGCGATCGACTAGCCGGCGCAGATACGCAGTATTTT.

This clone was observed a few times. V and J are TRBV6-2 or TRBV6-3 and TRBJ2-3; 10 nucleotides match TRBD2. The CDR3 has 13 amino acids. V lost 4 bases, J lost 6 bases, and 1 base stayed unmatched. The germline V gene has CDR1 MNHEY and CDR2 SVGEGT. The CDR3 loop reads CASSLGLADTQYF. The CDR3 DNA sequence: TGTGCCAGCAGTTTGGGACTAGCGGATACGCAGTATTTT.